Presented here are 32 T cell receptor beta chains from one specimen sequenced in a study of T cells after yellow fever vaccination. Via MiXCR, TCRdb re-called the 5' RACE reads, giving one row per CDR3 protein. Among 200,000 to 250,000 distinct CDR3 sequences listed, 6.9% were seen once. Source: CD4+ T cells sorted from PBMCs, taken 15 days after the yellow fever booster vaccination. These TCRs come from a man aged 25 to 40 who received the YFV17D yellow fever vaccine.

CDR3 sequence (DNA): TGTGCCAGCAGTTTGGGACAGAGCCTCGGGGAGCTGTTTTTT. Encoded protein: CASSLGQSLGELFF. The rearrangement joins TRBV12-3 or TRBV12-4 to TRBJ2-2; TRBD1 agrees at 7 bases. V shed 3 bases, J shed 7 bases, and the junction held 5 bases outside the gene matches. The CDR3 has 14 residues.

The chain uses TRBV30 and TRBJ1-5, with a possible D match to TRBD1 (6 bases). Germline assignment: CDR1 GTSNPN and CDR2 SVGIG (reference sequence). This CDR3 region has 13 residues. Trimming cost V 0 bases and J 6 bases, with 9 bases left between them. DNA for the CDR3: TGTGCCTGGAGTGTACAAGGGGGTCAGCCCCAGCATTTT. Amino acids: CAWSVQGGQPQHF.

This clonotype was observed a handful of times. One end of the junction does not line up with germline, which may come from a read error. The V call is TRBV4-3, the J call TRBJ2-7; D not certain. The CDR3 spans 13 residues. Germline V gene sequence: CDR1 LGHNA, CDR2 YSLEER. The CDR3 sequence is CASSQEISFEQYF. The CDR3 coding sequence is TGCGCCAGCAGCCAAGAAATCTCCTTCGAGCAGTACTTC.

This clonotype showed up many times. The V gene is TRBV20-1, the J gene TRBJ2-5; 11 positions agree with TRBD2. CDR1 and CDR2 (germline): DFQATT, SNEGSKA (reference sequence). The CDR3 sequence is 13 residues long. The J segment lost 12 bases and the V segment lost 5 bases, leaving 11 bases of the junction unmatched. The CDR3 protein is CSASIAGGGGEYF. The CDR3 nucleotides read TGCAGTGCTTCAATAGCGGGAGGGGGAGGGGAGTACTTC.

The chain is built from TRBV19 and TRBJ1-2, with 9 bases identical to TRBD1. From germline, CDR1 is LNHDA and CDR2 SQIVND (reference sequence). The CDR3 length is 16 residues. With V trimmed by 5 bases and J by 3 bases, 10 bases remained unmatched. The CDR3 spells CASSPGTGRTDYGYTF. The CDR3 bases are TGTGCCAGTAGTCCTGGGACAGGGCGCACCGACTATGGCTACACCTTC.

In its sample, this clonotype was seen many times. The chain recombines TRBV18 with TRBJ2-1; 8 bases map to TRBD2. The CDR3 extends over 15 amino acids. The V gene end was trimmed by 2 bases and the J gene end by 2 bases; junction bases not matched to a gene: 2. The germline V gene encodes CDR1 KGHSH and CDR2 LQKENI. CDR3 DNA: TGTGCCAGCTCACCATCCGGGGGGGCCTACAATGAGCAGTTCTTC. Its protein is CASSPSGGAYNEQFF.

In this sample, this clonotype turned up many times. The chain carries TRBV7-2 and TRBJ2-7; no firm D call. The CDR3 covers 12 residues. V was shortened by 6 bases and J by 7 bases, with 13 bases between the two germline ends. Germline CDR1 SGHTA, CDR2 FQGNSA. Written as DNA, the CDR3 is TGTGCCAGCAGTTTAAATCTAGGAGAGCAGTACTTC. Amino acids: CASSLNLGEQYF.

Concerning this clonotype: A much larger clone is a single base away; this may be a read error. The genes are TRBV21-1 and TRBJ2-3; the table's D call, TRBD1, has no DNA check behind it. TRBV21-1 is deemed a pseudogene. The CDR3 covers 14 residues. As DNA, the CDR3 is TGTGCCAGCAGAAGAGACAGAACCGCAGATACGCAGTATTTT. It is translated as CASRRDRTADTQYF.

Many counts were recorded for this clonotype. This chain links TRBV12-3 or TRBV12-4 with TRBJ2-7, with D tentatively TRBD1 (6 bases). The CDR3 extends over 15 amino acids. Trimming took 0 bases from V and 0 from J, leaving 9 bases between them. The CDR3 DNA sequence: TGTGCCAGCAGTTTAGCCCAGGGGCACTCCTACGAGCAGTACTTC. Its protein product is CASSLAQGHSYEQYF.

The chain couples TRBV4-3 to TRBJ1-2, with TRBD1 identical over 7 bases. Germline V lookup: CDR1 LGHNA, CDR2 YSLEER. Trimming cost V 1 base and J 0 bases; bases outside gene matches: 5. The CDR3 has 16 residues. The CDR3 here is CASSQGQGRTNYGYTF. DNA for the CDR3: TGCGCCAGCAGCCAAGGACAGGGACGAACTAACTATGGCTACACCTTC.

This sequence joins TRBV20-1 and TRBJ2-1; D is undetermined. The ends were cut back, 8 bases at V and 5 bases at J, with 19 bases in the middle. CDR3 length: 14 residues. CDR1 and CDR2 (germline): DFQATT, SNEGSKA (reference sequence). The CDR3 bases are TGCAGTCCACATATGACCACGCGGAACAATGAGCAGTTCTTC. Its protein product is CSPHMTTRNNEQFF.

The chain links TRBV10-3 to TRBJ1-6; D uncertain. This CDR3 region has 15 residues. Per the germline V gene, CDR1 is ENHRY and CDR2 is SYGVKD. V was clipped by 3 bases and J by 7 bases, with 13 bases between them. The CDR3 region is CAISDLAGPNSPLHF. DNA of the CDR3: TGTGCCATCAGTGATCTGGCAGGACCAAATTCACCCCTCCACTTT.

This clonotype was observed a handful of times. The chain is built from TRBV29-1 and TRBJ2-3; D call uncertain. The germline V and J ends were trimmed by 1 base and 2 bases, with 16 bases remaining between them. This CDR3 has 16 residues. CDR1 is SQVTM and CDR2 is ANQGSEA in the germline V gene. CDR3 in amino acids: CSVEGSGDRSTDTQYF. In DNA, the CDR3 is TGCAGCGTTGAAGGGTCAGGAGACCGGTCCACAGATACGCAGTATTTT.

This clonotype was observed a handful of times. The CDR3 reads CSARVSGGSYEQYF. CDR3 coding DNA: TGCAGTGCTAGAGTCTCAGGGGGAAGCTACGAGCAGTACTTC. The genes are TRBV20-1 and TRBJ2-7; 7 bases line up with TRBD1. From germline, CDR1 is DFQATT and CDR2 SNEGSKA (reference sequence). The CDR3 totals 14 residues. The V segment lost 1 base and the J segment 3 bases; nucleotides outside the gene matches: 6.

A few counts support this clonotype. The CDR3 sequence: CASSVGATQETQYF. The CDR3 DNA reads TGTGCCAGCAGCGTAGGTGCGACCCAAGAGACCCAGTACTTC. The chain combines TRBV9 with TRBJ2-5, with D unresolved. Per germline, CDR1 SGDLS and CDR2 YYNGEE. Trimming removed 0 bases at V and 1 base at J, with 7 bases between. This CDR3 has 14 amino acids.

The rearrangement joins TRBV20-1 to TRBJ2-7; tentatively, D is TRBD2 (6 bases). CDR1 and CDR2 (germline): DFQATT, SNEGSKA (reference sequence). Deletions cut 3 bases from V and 0 bases from J, with 15 bases between. CDR3 size: 15 residues. The CDR3 region has the DNA TGCAGTGCTAGTGTTTACCGGGGGAACTCCTACGAGCAGTACTTC. Translating it yields CSASVYRGNSYEQYF.

The chain links TRBV10-2 to TRBJ2-1; D uncertain. Trimming stripped 5 bases from V and 15 bases from J, with 20 bases between. This CDR3 is 13 amino acids long. Per germline, CDR1 WSHSY and CDR2 SAAADI. The CDR3 spells CASSSDMLKGPFF. As DNA, the CDR3 is TGCGCCAGCAGTTCCGACATGCTCAAAGGACCGTTCTTC.

The chain uses TRBV18 and TRBJ1-5; D call uncertain. V was trimmed by 2 bases and J by 4 bases, leaving 12 bases between them. CDR1 is KGHSH, CDR2 LQKENI, per germline. The CDR3 is made up of 15 amino acids. The CDR3 DNA is TGTGCCAGCTCACCAGACGGGTTGGGAAATCAGCCCCAGCATTTT. Its translation is CASSPDGLGNQPQHF.

This clonotype has at least ten counts. The chain combines TRBV4-3 with TRBJ1-5, with unresolved D. CDR3 length: 15 residues. V lost 5 bases to trimming and J lost 3 bases, with 14 bases between them. Germline values: CDR1 LGHNA, CDR2 YSLEER. The CDR3 region has the DNA TGCGCCAGCAGCAGCGACGTAACCAACAATCAGCCCCAGCATTTT. This codes for CASSSDVTNNQPQHF.

This clonotype was detected ten times or more. The V and J genes are TRBV12-3 or TRBV12-4 and TRBJ2-5; D might be TRBD1 (6 bases). Trimming cost V 1 base and J 3 bases, with 9 bases left between them. This CDR3 has 14 amino acids. CDR3 DNA sequence: TGTGCCAGCAGTTTAGGGACAGCAGAAGAGACCCAGTACTTC. Protein sequence: CASSLGTAEETQYF.

V usage is TRBV5-1 and J usage is TRBJ2-7; perhaps TRBD1 as D (6 bases). Per germline, CDR1 SGHRS and CDR2 YFSETQ. The CDR3 consists of 14 residues. Trimming left V 2 bases short and J 7 bases short, with 16 bases between. CDR3 protein: CASSFAQDSREQYF. CDR3 in DNA: TGCGCCAGCAGCTTCGCCCAGGACAGTCGGGAGCAGTACTTC. Combining the CDR3 with reference TRBV5-1 and TRBJ2-7 gives the whole variable domain KAGVTQTPRYLIKTRGQQVTLSCSPISGHRSVSWYQQTPGQGLQFLFEYFSETQRNKGNFPGRFSGRQFSNSRSEMNVSTLELGDSALYLCASSFAQDSREQYFGPGTRLTVT.

This chain uses TRBV3-1 with TRBJ2-4, with D possibly matching TRBD2 (5 bases). Germline V gives CDR1 LGHDT, CDR2 YNNKEL (reference sequence). V lost 2 bases and J lost 11, with 25 bases in between. The CDR3 loop spans 17 amino acids. CDR3 amino acids: CASSQILADSPFGVQYF. In DNA form, the CDR3 reads TGTGCCAGCAGCCAAATCTTGGCGGACTCGCCTTTTGGGGTTCAGTACTTC.

This clonotype occurred many times. The V call is TRBV20-1, the J call TRBJ2-1; D is perhaps TRBD2 (5 bases). The germline gives CDR1 DFQATT, CDR2 SNEGSKA (reference sequence). The CDR3 length is 11 residues. V lost 2 bases and J lost 12, with 11 bases in between. CDR3 in amino acids: CSARNGVGQFF. The CDR3 nucleotides read TGCAGTGCTAGAAACGGGGTCGGGCAGTTCTTC.

The chain combines TRBV7-9 with TRBJ2-3; D is unresolved. Looked up from germline, CDR1 is SEHNR and CDR2 is FQNEAQ (reference sequence). This CDR3 region has 14 residues. The V end lost 6 bases, the J end lost 6 bases, and 16 bases lay between the germline ends. As DNA, the CDR3 is TGTGCCAGCAGGCACTGGGGTGAGTCCGATACGCAGTATTTT. The encoded protein is CASRHWGESDTQYF. The whole variable domain, remainder taken from reference TRBV7-9 and TRBJ2-3, is DTGVSQNPRHKITKRGQNVTFRCDPISEHNRLYWYRQTLGQGPEFLTYFQNEAQLEKSRLLSDRFSAERPKGSFSTLEIQRTEQGDSAMYLCASRHWGESDTQYFGPGTRLTVL.

The chain joins TRBV20-1 to TRBJ2-1, with D possibly being TRBD2 (6 bases). V was shortened by 6 bases and J by 4 bases, with 16 bases between the two germline ends. Germline CDR1 reads DFQATT; CDR2 reads SNEGSKA (reference sequence). The CDR3 extends over 14 amino acids. The chain's CDR3 is CSARFGSTYNEQFF. The CDR3 nucleotides are TGCAGTGCCCGTTTCGGGAGCACTTACAATGAGCAGTTCTTC.

This chain joins TRBV20-1 and TRBJ2-2, with D perhaps TRBD2 (5 bases). This CDR3 has 14 amino acids. Per the germline V gene, CDR1 is DFQATT and CDR2 is SNEGSKA (reference sequence). Trimming took 6 bases from V and 5 from J, leaving 16 bases between them. CDR3 in amino acids: CSAAAVADTGELFF. The CDR3 bases are TGCAGTGCAGCGGCGGTGGCCGATACCGGGGAGCTGTTTTTT.

This clonotype has ten or more counts. The chain combines TRBV6-5 with TRBJ2-3, with a possible D match to TRBD2 (6 bases). CDR1 and CDR2 from the germline V gene are MNHEY and SVGAGI. Deletions cut 0 bases from V and 5 bases from J, with 12 bases between. This CDR3 has 15 amino acids. CDR3 sequence reads: CASSYSAGIKDTQYF. The CDR3 nucleotides are TGTGCCAGCAGTTACTCGGCGGGGATCAAAGATACGCAGTATTTT.

This clonotype came up a few times. The V and J genes are TRBV20-1 and TRBJ2-7; tentative D call: TRBD2 (5 bases). The CDR3 is 13 residues long. Deletions cut 5 bases from V and 3 bases from J, with 14 bases between. The germline V gene encodes CDR1 DFQATT and CDR2 SNEGSKA (reference sequence). The CDR3 DNA is TGCAGTGCTTTAAGAGACTATAACTACGAGCAGTACTTC. This gives the protein CSALRDYNYEQYF.

This rearrangement joins TRBV29-1 to TRBJ2-5, with D possibly matching TRBD1 (6 bases). V gave up 3 bases and J gave up 5 bases, with 16 bases separating them. CDR1 and CDR2 from the germline V gene are SQVTM and ANQGSEA. This CDR3 contains 14 residues. The CDR3: CSVDHMGALETQYF. In DNA, the CDR3 is TGCAGCGTTGACCATATGGGGGCCTTGGAGACCCAGTACTTC.

This clonotype came up many times. This chain connects TRBV5-1 to TRBJ1-1; possible D gene TRBD1, 6 bases. Trimming shortened V by 4 bases and J by 1 base, and 14 bases separated the two germline ends. The germline V gene encodes CDR1 SGHRS and CDR2 YFSETQ. The CDR3 is 15 residues long. The CDR3 spells CASSEIPGENTEAFF. DNA of the CDR3: TGCGCCAGCAGCGAGATCCCAGGGGAGAACACTGAAGCTTTCTTT.

In this sample, this clonotype turned up a few times. This chain links TRBV5-6 with TRBJ2-7; the match to TRBD1 covers 10 bases. Germline CDR1 and CDR2: SGHDT and YYEEEE. CDR3 length: 14 residues. The V gene end was trimmed by 0 bases and the J gene end by 6 bases; junction bases not matched to a gene: 3. The CDR3 DNA sequence: TGTGCCAGCAGCTTGGGACAGGGGGCGAGCGAGCAGTACTTC. Protein: CASSLGQGASEQYF.

The chain is built from TRBV6-5 and TRBJ1-5; 10 bases fit TRBD1. The CDR3 contains 14 residues. CDR1 is MNHEY and CDR2 is SVGAGI in the germline V gene. The J segment lost 7 bases and the V segment lost 6 bases, leaving 6 bases of the junction unmatched. The CDR3 nucleotides are TGTGCCAGCAGAGCCGGGACAGGGGTGCAGCCCCAGCATTTT. Translation gives CASRAGTGVQPQHF.